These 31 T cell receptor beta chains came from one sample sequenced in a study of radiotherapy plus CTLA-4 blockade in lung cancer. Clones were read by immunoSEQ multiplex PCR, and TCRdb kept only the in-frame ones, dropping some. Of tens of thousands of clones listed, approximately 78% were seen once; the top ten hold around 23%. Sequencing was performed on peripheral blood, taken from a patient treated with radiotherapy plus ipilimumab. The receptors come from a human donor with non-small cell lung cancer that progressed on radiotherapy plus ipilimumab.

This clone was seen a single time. The chain's CDR3 is CASSLSSGKGYTF. The CDR3, as DNA: TGTGCCAGCAGTTTGTCTTCCGGGAAAGGCTACACCTTC. The chain has TRBV27 and TRBJ1-2; D is undetermined. Germline CDR1 MNHEY, CDR2 SMNVEV (reference sequence). Trimming took 3 bases from V and 8 from J, leaving 13 bases between them. The CDR3 contains 13 residues.

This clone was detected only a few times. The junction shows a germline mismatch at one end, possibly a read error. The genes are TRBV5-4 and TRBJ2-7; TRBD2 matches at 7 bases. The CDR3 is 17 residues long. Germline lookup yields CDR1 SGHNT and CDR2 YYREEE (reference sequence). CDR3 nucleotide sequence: TGCGCCAGCAGCCAAGAGGCGGCGGGGGTTCCCTCCTACGAGCAGTACTTC. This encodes CASSQEAAGVPSYEQYF.

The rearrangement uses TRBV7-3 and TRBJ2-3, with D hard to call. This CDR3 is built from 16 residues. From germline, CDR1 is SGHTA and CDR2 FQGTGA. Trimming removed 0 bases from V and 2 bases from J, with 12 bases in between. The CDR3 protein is CASSLTSGANTDTQYF. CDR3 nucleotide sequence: TGTGCCAGCAGCTTAACGTCAGGCGCGAACACAGATACGCAGTATTTT. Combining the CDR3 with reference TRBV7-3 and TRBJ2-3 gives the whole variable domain GAGVSQTPSNKVTEKGKYVELRCDPISGHTALYWYRQSLGQGPEFLIYFQGTGAADDSGLPNDRFFAVRPEGSVSTLKIQRTERGDSAVYLCASSLTSGANTDTQYFGPGTRLTVL.

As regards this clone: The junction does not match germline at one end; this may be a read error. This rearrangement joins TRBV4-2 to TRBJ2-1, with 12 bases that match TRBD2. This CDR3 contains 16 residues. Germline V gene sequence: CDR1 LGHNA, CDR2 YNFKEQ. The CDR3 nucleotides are TGTGCCACCAGCAGTCTAGCGGGGGGGCCAGGGAATGAGCAGTTCTTC. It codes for CATSSLAGGPGNEQFF.

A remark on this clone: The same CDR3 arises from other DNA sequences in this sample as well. The DNA for the CDR3 is TGTGCCAGTAGTCCCAGTAGCGGGGGGGCGGTCGGGGAGCTGTTTTTT. Protein: CASSPSSGGAVGELFF. The chain joins TRBV19 to TRBJ2-2; 11 positions match TRBD2. V dropped 5 bases and J dropped 7; count of bases not matched to a gene: 9. The CDR3 has 16 residues. Germline V gene lookup returns CDR1 LNHDA and CDR2 SQIVND (reference sequence).

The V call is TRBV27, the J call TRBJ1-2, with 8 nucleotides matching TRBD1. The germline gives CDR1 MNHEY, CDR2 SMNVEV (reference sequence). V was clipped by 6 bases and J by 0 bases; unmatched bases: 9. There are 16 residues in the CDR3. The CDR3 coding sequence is TGTGCCAGCAGCCAGGGGGCTGGAAGAGCTAACTATGGCTACACCTTC. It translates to CASSQGAGRANYGYTF.

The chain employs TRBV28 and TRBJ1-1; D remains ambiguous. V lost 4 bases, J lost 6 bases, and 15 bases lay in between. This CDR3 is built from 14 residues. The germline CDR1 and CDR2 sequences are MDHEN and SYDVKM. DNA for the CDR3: TGTGCCAGCAGTTGGGCCCCAGGTGGCGCTGAAGCTTTCTTT. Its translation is CASSWAPGGAEAFF.

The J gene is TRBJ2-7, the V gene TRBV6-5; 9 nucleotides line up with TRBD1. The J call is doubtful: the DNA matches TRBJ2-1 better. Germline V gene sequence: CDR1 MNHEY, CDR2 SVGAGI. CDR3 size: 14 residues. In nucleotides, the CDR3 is TGTGCCAGCAGTTCGACAGGGGGCTACAATGAGCAGTTCTTC. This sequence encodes CASSSTGGYNEQFF.

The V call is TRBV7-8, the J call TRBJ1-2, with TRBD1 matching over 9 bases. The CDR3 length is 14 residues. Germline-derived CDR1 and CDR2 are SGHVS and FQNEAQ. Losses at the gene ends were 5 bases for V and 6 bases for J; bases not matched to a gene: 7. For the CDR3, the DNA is TGTGCCAGCAGCCGTGGTGACAGGGGGAATGGCTACACCTTC. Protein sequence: CASSRGDRGNGYTF. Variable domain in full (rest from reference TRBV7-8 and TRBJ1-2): GAGVSQSPRYKVAKRGQDVALRCDPISGHVSLFWYQQALGQGPEFLTYFQNEAQLDKSGLPSDRFFAERPEGSVSTLKIQRTQQEDSAVYLCASSRGDRGNGYTFGSGTRLTVV.

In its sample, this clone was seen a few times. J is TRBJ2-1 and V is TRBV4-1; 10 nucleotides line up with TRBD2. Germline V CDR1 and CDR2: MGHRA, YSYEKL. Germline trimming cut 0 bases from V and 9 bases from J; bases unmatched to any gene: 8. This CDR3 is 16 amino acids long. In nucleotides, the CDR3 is TGCGCCAGCAGCCAAGATCTGATAGCGGGGGGCATTGAGCAGTTCTTC. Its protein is CASSQDLIAGGIEQFF.

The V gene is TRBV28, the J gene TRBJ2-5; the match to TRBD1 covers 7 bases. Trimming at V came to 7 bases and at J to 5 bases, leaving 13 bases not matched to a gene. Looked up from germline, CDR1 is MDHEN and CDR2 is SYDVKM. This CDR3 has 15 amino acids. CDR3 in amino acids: CASNLRGGVDETQYF. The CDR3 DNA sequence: TGTGCCAGCAATCTTAGAGGGGGCGTGGATGAGACCCAGTACTTC.

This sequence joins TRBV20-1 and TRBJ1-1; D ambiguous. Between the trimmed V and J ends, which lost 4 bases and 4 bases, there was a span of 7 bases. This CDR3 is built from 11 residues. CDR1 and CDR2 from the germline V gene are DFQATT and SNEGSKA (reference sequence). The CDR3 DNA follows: TGCAGTGCTAAAGCTTTCACTGAAGCTTTCTTT. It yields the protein CSAKAFTEAFF.

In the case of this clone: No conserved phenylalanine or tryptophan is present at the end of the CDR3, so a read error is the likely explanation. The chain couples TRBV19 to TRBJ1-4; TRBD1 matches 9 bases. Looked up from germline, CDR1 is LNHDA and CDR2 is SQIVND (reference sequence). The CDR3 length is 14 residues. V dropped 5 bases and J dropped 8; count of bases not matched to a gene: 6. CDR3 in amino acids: CASSEGQGPEKLFS. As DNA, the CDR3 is TGTGCCAGTAGTGAGGGACAGGGTCCAGAAAAACTGTTTTCT.

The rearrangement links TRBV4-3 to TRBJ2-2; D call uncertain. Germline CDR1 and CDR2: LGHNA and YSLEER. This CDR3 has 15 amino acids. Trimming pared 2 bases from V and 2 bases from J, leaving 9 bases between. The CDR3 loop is CASSQNEANTGELFF. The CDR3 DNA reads TGCGCCAGCAGCCAAAACGAGGCAAACACCGGGGAGCTGTTTTTT.

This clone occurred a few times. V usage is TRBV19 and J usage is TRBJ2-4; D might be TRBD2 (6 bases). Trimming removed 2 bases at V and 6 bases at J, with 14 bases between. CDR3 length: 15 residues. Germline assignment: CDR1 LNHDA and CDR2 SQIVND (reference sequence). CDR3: CASSIPASDGNIQYF. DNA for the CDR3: TGTGCCAGTAGTATACCCGCTAGCGATGGAAACATTCAGTACTTC.

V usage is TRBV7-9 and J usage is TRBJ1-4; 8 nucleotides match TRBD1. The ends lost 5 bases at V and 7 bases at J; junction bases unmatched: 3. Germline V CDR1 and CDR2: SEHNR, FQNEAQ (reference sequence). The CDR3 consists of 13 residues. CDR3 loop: CASSQGASEKLFF. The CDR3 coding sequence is TGTGCCAGCAGCCAGGGGGCGAGTGAAAAACTGTTTTTT.

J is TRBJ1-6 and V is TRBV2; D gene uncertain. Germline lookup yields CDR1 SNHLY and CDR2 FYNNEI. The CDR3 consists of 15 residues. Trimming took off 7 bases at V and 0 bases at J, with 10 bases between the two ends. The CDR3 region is CASTDDYSYNSPLHF. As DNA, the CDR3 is TGTGCCAGCACCGACGACTACTCCTATAATTCACCCCTCCACTTT.

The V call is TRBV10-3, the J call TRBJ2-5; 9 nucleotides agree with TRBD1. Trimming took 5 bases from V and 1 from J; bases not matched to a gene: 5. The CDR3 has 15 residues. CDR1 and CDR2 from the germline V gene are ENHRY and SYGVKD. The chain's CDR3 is CAISPDRGIQETQYF. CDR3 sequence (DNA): TGTGCCATCAGTCCCGACAGGGGGATCCAAGAGACCCAGTACTTC.

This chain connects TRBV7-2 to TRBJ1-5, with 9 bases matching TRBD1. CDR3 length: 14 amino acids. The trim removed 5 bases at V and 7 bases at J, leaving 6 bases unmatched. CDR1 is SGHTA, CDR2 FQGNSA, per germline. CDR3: CASSAGGQGQPQHF. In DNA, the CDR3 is TGTGCCAGCAGCGCCGGGGGACAGGGACAGCCCCAGCATTTT.

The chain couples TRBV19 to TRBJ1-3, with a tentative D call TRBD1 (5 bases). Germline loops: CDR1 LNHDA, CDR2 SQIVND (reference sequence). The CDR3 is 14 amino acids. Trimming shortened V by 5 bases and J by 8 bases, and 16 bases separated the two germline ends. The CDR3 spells CASSSTGPRDTIYF. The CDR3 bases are TGTGCCAGTAGTTCAACCGGGCCCAGGGACACCATATATTTT. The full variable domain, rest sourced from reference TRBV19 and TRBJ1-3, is DGGITQSPKYLFRKEGQNVTLSCEQNLNHDAMYWYRQDPGQGLRLIYYSQIVNDFQKGDIAEGYSVSREKKESFPLTVTSAQKNPTAFYLCASSSTGPRDTIYFGEGSWLTVV.

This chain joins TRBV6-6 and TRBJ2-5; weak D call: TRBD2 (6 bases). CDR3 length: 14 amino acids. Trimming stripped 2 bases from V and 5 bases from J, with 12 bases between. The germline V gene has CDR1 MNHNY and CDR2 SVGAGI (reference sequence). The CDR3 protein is CASSYTAGRETQYF. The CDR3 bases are TGTGCCAGCAGTTACACGGCGGGGCGGGAGACCCAGTACTTC.

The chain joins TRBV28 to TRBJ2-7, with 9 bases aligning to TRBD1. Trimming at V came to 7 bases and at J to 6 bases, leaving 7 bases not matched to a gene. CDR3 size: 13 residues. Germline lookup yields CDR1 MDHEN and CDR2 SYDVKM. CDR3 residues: CASKGTGGSEQYF. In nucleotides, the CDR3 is TGTGCCAGCAAGGGCACAGGGGGCTCCGAGCAGTACTTC.

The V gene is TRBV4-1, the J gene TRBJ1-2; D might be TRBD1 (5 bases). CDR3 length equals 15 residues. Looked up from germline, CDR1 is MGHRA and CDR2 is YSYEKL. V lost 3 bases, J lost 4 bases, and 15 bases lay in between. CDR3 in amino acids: CASSQGPGGSYGYTF. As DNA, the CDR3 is TGCGCCAGCAGCCAGGGGCCGGGCGGCAGCTATGGCTACACCTTC.

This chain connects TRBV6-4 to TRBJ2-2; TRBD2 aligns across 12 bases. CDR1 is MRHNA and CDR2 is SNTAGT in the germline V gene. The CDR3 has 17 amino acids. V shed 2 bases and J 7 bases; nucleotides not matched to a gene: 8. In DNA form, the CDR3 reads TGTGCCAGCAGTGACAATCTAGCGGGGGGGCATGGCGGGGAGCTGTTTTTT. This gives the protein CASSDNLAGGHGGELFF.

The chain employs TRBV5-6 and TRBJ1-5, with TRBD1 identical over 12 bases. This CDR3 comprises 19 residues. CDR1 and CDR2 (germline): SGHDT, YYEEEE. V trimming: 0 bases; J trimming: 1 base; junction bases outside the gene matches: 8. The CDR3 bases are TGTGCCAGCAGCTTGGACCCCGGGACAGGGGGCGTCAGCAATCAGCCCCAGCATTTT. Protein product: CASSLDPGTGGVSNQPQHF.

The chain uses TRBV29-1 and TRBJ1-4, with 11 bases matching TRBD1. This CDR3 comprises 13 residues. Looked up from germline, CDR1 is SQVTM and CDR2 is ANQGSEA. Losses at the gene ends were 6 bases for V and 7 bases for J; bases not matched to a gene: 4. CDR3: CSVGQGAFEKLFF. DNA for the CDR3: TGCAGCGTCGGACAGGGGGCTTTTGAAAAACTGTTTTTT.

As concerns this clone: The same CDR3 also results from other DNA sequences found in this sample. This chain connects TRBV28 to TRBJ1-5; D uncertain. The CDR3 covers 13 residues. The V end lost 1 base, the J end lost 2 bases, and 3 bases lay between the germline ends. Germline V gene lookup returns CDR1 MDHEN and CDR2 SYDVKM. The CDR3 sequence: CASSLSGNQPQHF. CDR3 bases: TGTGCCAGCAGTTTATCGGGCAATCAGCCCCAGCATTTT. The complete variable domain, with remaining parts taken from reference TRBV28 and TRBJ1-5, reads DVKVTQSSRYLVKRTGEKVFLECVQDMDHENMFWYRQDPGLGLRLIYFSYDVKMKEKGDIPEGYSVSREKKERFSLILESASTNQTSMYLCASSLSGNQPQHFGDGTRLSIL.

The CDR3 DNA is TGTGCCAGCAGCTGGCCGGGGGGGCAAGAGACCCAGTACTTC. This gives the protein CASSWPGGQETQYF. V and J are TRBV5-4 and TRBJ2-5, with 8 bases matching TRBD2. The germline CDR1 and CDR2 sequences are SGHNT and YYREEE (reference sequence). Germline trimming cut 3 bases from V and 2 bases from J; bases unmatched to any gene: 3. The CDR3 is made up of 14 amino acids.

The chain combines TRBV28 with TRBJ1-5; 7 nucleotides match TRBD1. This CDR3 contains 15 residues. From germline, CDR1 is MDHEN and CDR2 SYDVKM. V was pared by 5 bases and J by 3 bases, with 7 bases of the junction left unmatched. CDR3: CASSRRQGFNQPQHF. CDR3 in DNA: TGTGCCAGCAGTAGAAGACAGGGTTTCAATCAGCCCCAGCATTTT.

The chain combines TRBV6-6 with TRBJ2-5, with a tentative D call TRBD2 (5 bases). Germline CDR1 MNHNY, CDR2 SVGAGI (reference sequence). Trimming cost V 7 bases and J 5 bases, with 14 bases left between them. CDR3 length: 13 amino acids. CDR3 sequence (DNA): TGTGCCAGCAAGGGTAGCGTGTGGGAGACCCAGTACTTC. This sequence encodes CASKGSVWETQYF.

The CDR3 protein is CATSRDLTVSYEQYF. For the CDR3, the DNA is TGTGCCACCAGCAGAGATCTTACAGTCTCCTACGAGCAGTACTTC. The genes are TRBV15 and TRBJ2-7; D ambiguous. The CDR3 is made up of 15 amino acids. Germline CDR1 and CDR2: LNHNV and YYDKDF (reference sequence). Trimming stripped 0 bases from V and 0 bases from J, with 9 bases between.